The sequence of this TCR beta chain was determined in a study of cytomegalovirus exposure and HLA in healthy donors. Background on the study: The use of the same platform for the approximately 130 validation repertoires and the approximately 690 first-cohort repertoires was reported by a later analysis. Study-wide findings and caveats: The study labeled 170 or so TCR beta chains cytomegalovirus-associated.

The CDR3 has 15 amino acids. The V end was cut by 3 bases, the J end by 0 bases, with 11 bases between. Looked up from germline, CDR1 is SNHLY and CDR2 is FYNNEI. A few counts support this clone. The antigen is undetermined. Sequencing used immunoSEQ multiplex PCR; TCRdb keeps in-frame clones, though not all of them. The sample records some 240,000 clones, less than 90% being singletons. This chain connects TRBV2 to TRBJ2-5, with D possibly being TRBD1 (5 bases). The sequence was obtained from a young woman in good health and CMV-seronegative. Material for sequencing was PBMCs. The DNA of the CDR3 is TGTGCCAGCAGTGAGGGGCTGGGGTACCAAGAGACCCAGTACTTC. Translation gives CASSEGLGYQETQYF. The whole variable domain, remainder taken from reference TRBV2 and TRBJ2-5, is EPEVTQTPSHQVTQMGQEVILRCVPISNHLYFYWYRQILGQKVEFLVSFYNNEISEKSEIFDDQFSVERPDGSNFTLKIRSTKLEDSAMYFCASSEGLGYQETQYFGPGTRLLVL.